This T cell receptor (beta chain) was sequenced in a study of cytomegalovirus exposure and HLA in healthy donors. Overall study findings and caveats: A later analysis showed that HLA-associated TCR beta chains had undergone more clonal expansion than equally common others. Per published reports, the classifier diagnosed cytomegalovirus status with high specificity and sensitivity.

A note on this clone: As yet, its antigen is unknown.

The CDR3 length is 13 residues. Per the germline V gene, CDR1 is SQVTM and CDR2 is ANQGSEA. J lost 0 bases, V lost 7 bases, and 5 bases had no gene match. PCR employed 60 Vbeta and 13 Jbeta primers. Profiling relied on immunoSEQ multiplex PCR, and the TCRdb table lists in-frame clones only, not all of them. This table has about 190,000 clones, about 70% appearing once. The receptor comes from a woman aged 30 to 39 in good health and CMV-seronegative. This sequence joins TRBV29-1 and TRBJ1-1; 7 bases map to TRBD1. Specimen: PBMCs. The CDR3 region has the DNA TGCAGCGCTAGGACAGGATTGAACACTGAAGCTTTCTTT. As protein: CSARTGLNTEAFF. Complete variable domain (other parts from reference TRBV29-1 and TRBJ1-1): SAVISQKPSRDICQRGTSLTIQCQVDSQVTMMFWYRQQPGQSLTLIATANQGSEATYESGFVIDKFPISRPNLTFSTLTVSNMSPEDSSIYLCSARTGLNTEAFFGQGTRLTVV.